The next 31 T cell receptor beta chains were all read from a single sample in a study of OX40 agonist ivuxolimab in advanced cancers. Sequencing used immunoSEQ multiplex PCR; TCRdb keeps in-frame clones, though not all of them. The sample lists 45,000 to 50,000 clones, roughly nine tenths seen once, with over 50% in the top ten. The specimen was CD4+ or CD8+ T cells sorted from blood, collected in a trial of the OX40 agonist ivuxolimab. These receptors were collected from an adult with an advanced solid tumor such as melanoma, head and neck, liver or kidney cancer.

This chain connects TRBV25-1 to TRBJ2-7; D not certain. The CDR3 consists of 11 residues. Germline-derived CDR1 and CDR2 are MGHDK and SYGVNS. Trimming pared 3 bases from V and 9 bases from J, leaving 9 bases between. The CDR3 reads CASSEGRVQYF. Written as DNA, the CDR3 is TGTGCCAGCAGTGAGGGTAGGGTGCAGTACTTC.

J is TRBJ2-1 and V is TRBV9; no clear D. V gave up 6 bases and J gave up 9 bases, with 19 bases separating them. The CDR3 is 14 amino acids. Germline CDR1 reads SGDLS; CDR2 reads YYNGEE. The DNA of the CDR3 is TGTGCCAGCAACCCAATAGGGTCCTGGGGTGAGCAGTTCTTC. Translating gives CASNPIGSWGEQFF. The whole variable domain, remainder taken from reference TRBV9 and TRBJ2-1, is DSGVTQTPKHLITATGQRVTLRCSPRSGDLSVYWYQQSLDQGLQFLIQYYNGEERAKGNILERFSAQQFPDLHSELNLSSLELGDSALYFCASNPIGSWGEQFFGPGTRLTVL.

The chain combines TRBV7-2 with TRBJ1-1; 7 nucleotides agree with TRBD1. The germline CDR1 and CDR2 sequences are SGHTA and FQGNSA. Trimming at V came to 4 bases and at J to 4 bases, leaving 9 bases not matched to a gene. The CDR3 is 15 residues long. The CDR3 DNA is TGTGCCAGCAGCTCCAAGACAGGGTGGGGCACTGAAGCTTTCTTT. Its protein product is CASSSKTGWGTEAFF.

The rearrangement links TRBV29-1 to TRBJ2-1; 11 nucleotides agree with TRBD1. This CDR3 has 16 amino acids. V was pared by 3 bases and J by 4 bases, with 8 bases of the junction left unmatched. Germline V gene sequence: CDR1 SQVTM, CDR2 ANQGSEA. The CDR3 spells CSVDLGDRGLYNEQFF. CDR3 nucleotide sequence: TGCAGCGTTGATCTTGGGGACAGGGGGTTATACAATGAGCAGTTCTTC.

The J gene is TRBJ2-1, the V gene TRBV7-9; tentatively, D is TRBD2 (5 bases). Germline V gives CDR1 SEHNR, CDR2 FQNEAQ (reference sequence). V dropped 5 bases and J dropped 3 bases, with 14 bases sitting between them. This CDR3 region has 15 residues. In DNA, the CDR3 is TGTGCCAGCAGCACTACGACGGGAAACTACAATGAGCAGTTCTTC. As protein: CASSTTTGNYNEQFF.

This chain's CDR3 is CASSRKSGTLNSPLHF. The CDR3 coding sequence is TGTGCCAGCAGCCGAAAGTCAGGGACCCTAAATTCACCCCTCCACTTT. This chain joins TRBV11-2 and TRBJ1-6, with D tentatively TRBD1 (5 bases). The CDR3 contains 16 residues. CDR1 is SGHAT, CDR2 FQNNGV, per germline. The ends were cut back, 5 bases at V and 7 bases at J, with 18 bases in the middle.

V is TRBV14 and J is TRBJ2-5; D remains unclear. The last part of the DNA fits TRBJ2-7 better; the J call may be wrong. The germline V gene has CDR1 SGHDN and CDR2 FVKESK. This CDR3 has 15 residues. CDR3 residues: CASSPRAPSSYEQYF. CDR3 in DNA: TGTGCCAGCAGCCCACGCGCCCCATCCTCCTACGAGCAGTACTTC.

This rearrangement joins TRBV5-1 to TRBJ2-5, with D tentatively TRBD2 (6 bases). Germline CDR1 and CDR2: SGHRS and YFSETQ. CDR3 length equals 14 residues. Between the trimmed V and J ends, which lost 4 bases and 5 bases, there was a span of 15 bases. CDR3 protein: CASSRSTGVETQYF. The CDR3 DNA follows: TGCGCCAGCAGCAGATCGACGGGGGTGGAGACCCAGTACTTC.

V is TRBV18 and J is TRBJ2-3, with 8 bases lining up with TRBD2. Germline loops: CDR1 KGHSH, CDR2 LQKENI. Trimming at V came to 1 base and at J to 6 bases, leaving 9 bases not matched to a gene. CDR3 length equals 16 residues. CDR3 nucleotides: TGTGCCAGCTCACCACGATACGGGGGGGCGTCCGATACGCAGTATTTT. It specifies CASSPRYGGASDTQYF. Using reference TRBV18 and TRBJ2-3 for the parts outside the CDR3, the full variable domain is NAGVMQNPRHLVRRRGQEARLRCSPMKGHSHVYWYRQLPEEGLKFMVYLQKENIIDESGMPKERFSAEFPKEGPSILRIQQVVRGDSAAYFCASSPRYGGASDTQYFGPGTRLTVL.

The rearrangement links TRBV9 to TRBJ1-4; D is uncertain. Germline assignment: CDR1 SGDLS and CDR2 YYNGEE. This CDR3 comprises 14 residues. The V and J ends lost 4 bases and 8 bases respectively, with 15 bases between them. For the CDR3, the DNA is TGTGCCAGCAGCCCGCGCCTGGCGGGGGAAAAACTGTTTTTT. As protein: CASSPRLAGEKLFF. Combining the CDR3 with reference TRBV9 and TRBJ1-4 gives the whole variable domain DSGVTQTPKHLITATGQRVTLRCSPRSGDLSVYWYQQSLDQGLQFLIQYYNGEERAKGNILERFSAQQFPDLHSELNLSSLELGDSALYFCASSPRLAGEKLFFGSGTQLSVL.

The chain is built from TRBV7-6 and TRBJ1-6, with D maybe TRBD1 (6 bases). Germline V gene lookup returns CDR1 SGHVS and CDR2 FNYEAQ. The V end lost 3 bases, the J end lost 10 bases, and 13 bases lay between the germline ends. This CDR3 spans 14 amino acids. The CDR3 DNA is TGTGCCAGCAGCTTCGGGGGCCTGGGATCACCCCTCCACTTT. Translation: CASSFGGLGSPLHF.

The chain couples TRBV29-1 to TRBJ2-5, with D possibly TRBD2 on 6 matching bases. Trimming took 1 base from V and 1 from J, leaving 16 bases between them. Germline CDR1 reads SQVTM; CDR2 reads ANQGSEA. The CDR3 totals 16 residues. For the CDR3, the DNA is TGCAGCGTTGAAGGATTAATGGAGGGCAGCCAAGAGACCCAGTACTTC. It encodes CSVEGLMEGSQETQYF.

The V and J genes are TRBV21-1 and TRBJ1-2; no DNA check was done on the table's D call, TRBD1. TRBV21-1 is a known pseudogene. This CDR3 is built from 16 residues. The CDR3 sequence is CASSKGQVQVYRGYTF. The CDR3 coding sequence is TGTGCCAGCAGCAAAGGACAGGTCCAAGTCTATCGTGGCTACACCTTC.

CDR3 sequence (DNA): TGTGCCAGCAGCTTTGCGGGGGGAAGGAATGAGCAGTTCTTC. This codes for CASSFAGGRNEQFF. The J gene is TRBJ2-1, the V gene TRBV28; 8 bases align to TRBD2. The CDR3 sequence is 14 residues long. With V trimmed by 6 bases and J by 7 bases, 8 bases remained unmatched. The V gene's germline CDR1 is MDHEN and CDR2 SYDVKM. The full variable domain, with the rest looked up from reference TRBV28 and TRBJ2-1, is DVKVTQSSRYLVKRTGEKVFLECVQDMDHENMFWYRQDPGLGLRLIYFSYDVKMKEKGDIPEGYSVSREKKERFSLILESASTNQTSMYLCASSFAGGRNEQFFGPGTRLTVL.

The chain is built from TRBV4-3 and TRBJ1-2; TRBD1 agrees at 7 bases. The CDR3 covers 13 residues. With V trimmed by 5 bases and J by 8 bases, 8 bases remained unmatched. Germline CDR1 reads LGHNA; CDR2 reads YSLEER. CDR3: CASSAEGAGGYTF. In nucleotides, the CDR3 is TGCGCCAGCAGCGCGGAGGGGGCGGGCGGCTACACCTTC.

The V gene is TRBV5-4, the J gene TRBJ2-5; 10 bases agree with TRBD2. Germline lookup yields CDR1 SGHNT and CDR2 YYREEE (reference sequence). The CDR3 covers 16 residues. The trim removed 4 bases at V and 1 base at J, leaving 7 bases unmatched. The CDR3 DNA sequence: TGTGCCAGCAGCCGTACTAGCGGGACATTCCAAGAGACCCAGTACTTC. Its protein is CASSRTSGTFQETQYF.

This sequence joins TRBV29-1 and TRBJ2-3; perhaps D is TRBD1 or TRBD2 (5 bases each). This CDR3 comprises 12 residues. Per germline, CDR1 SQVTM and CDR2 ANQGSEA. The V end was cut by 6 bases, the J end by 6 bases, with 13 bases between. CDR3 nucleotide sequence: TGCAGCGTCGGGCAGGGCGGGGATACGCAGTATTTT. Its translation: CSVGQGGDTQYF.

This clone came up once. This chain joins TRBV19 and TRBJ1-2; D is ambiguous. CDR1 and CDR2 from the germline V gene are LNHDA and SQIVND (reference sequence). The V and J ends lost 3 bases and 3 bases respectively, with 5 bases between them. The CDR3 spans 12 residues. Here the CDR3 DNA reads TGTGCCAGTAGTATTGCAGACTATGGCTACACCTTC. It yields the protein CASSIADYGYTF.

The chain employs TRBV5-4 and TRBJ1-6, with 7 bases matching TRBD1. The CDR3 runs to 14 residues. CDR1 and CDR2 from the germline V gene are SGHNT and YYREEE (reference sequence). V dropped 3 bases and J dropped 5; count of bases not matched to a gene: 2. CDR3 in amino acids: CASSYGQDNSPLHF. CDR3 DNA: TGTGCCAGCAGCTACGGACAGGATAATTCACCCCTCCACTTT.

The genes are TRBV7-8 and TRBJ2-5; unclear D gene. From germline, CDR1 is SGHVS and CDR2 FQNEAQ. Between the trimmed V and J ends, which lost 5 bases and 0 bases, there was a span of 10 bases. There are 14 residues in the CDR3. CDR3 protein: CASSPTRDQETQYF. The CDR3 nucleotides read TGTGCCAGCAGCCCTACCCGAGACCAAGAGACCCAGTACTTC.

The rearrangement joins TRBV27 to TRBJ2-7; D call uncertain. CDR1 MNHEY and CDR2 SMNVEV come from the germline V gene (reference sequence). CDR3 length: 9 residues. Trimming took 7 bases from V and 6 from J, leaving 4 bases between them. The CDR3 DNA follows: TGTGCCAGCAACAGCGAGCAGTACTTC. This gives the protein CASNSEQYF.

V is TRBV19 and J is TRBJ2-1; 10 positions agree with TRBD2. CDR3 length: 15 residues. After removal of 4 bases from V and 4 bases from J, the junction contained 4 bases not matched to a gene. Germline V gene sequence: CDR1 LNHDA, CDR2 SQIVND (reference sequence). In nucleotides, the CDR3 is TGTGCCAGTAGTACCGGACTAGCGGAGTACAATGAGCAGTTCTTC. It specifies CASSTGLAEYNEQFF.

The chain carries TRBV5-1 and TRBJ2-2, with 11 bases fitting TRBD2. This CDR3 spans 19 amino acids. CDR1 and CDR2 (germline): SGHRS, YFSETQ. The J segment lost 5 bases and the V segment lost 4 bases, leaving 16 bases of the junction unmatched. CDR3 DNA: TGCGCCAGCAGCACGACTAGCGGGACCCATTCTTTAAGAACCGGGGAGCTGTTTTTT. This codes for CASSTTSGTHSLRTGELFF.

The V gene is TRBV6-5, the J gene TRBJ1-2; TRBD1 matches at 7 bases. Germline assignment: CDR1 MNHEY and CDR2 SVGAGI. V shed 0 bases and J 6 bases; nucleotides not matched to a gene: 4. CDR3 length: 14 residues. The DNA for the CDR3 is TGTGCCAGCAGTTACTCGACAGGGCACGATGGCTACACCTTC. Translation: CASSYSTGHDGYTF.

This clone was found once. CDR3 nucleotide sequence: TGTGCCAGCAGCGTTGGTGTAGGTGATGAGCAGTTCTTC. Translating gives CASSVGVGDEQFF. The V gene is TRBV11-2, the J gene TRBJ2-1; D gene unclear. Per the germline V gene, CDR1 is SGHAT and CDR2 is FQNNGV. V shed 5 bases and J shed 8 bases, with 13 bases lying between them. This CDR3 has 13 residues.

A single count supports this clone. CDR3 sequence reads: CASSWTVNTEAFF. In DNA form, the CDR3 reads TGTGCCAGCAGCTGGACAGTGAACACTGAAGCTTTCTTT. The V and J genes are TRBV28 and TRBJ1-1; possibly TRBD1 for D (6 bases). V lost 6 bases and J lost 0, with 8 bases in between. CDR1 is MDHEN and CDR2 is SYDVKM in the germline V gene. The CDR3 sequence is 13 residues long. The complete variable domain, with remaining parts taken from reference TRBV28 and TRBJ1-1, reads DVKVTQSSRYLVKRTGEKVFLECVQDMDHENMFWYRQDPGLGLRLIYFSYDVKMKEKGDIPEGYSVSREKKERFSLILESASTNQTSMYLCASSWTVNTEAFFGQGTRLTVV.

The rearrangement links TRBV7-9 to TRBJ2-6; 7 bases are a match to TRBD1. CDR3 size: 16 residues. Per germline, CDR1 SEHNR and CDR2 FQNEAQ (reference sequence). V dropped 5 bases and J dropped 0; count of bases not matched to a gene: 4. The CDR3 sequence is CASSGQVYSGANVLTF. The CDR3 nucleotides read TGTGCCAGCAGCGGACAGGTATACTCTGGGGCCAACGTCCTGACTTTC. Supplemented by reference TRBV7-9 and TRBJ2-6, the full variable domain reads DTGVSQNPRHKITKRGQNVTFRCDPISEHNRLYWYRQTLGQGPEFLTYFQNEAQLEKSRLLSDRFSAERPKGSFSTLEIQRTEQGDSAMYLCASSGQVYSGANVLTFGAGSRLTVL.

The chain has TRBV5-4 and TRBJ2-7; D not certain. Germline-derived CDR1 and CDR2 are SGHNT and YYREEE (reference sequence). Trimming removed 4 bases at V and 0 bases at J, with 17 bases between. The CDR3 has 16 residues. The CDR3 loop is CASSPSTLSSSYEQYF. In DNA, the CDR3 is TGTGCCAGCAGCCCAAGTACCCTTTCCAGCTCCTACGAGCAGTACTTC.

The CDR3: CASSPYGGNTGELFF. CDR3 sequence (DNA): TGCGCCAGCAGCCCCTACGGGGGGAACACCGGGGAGCTGTTTTTT. This rearrangement joins TRBV4-3 to TRBJ2-2, with a weak D call TRBD2 (6 bases). CDR3 length: 15 residues. Trimming left V 4 bases short and J 1 base short, with 10 bases between. Germline V gene sequence: CDR1 LGHNA, CDR2 YSLEER.

The CDR3 DNA sequence: TGTGCCACGGTACCGGGGCGGGACCAAAGCACAGATACGCAGTATTTT. This encodes CATVPGRDQSTDTQYF. The chain has TRBV10-3 and TRBJ2-3, with a weak D call TRBD2 (6 bases). Trimming pared 10 bases from V and 0 bases from J, leaving 20 bases between. The CDR3 contains 16 residues. Germline CDR1 ENHRY, CDR2 SYGVKD.

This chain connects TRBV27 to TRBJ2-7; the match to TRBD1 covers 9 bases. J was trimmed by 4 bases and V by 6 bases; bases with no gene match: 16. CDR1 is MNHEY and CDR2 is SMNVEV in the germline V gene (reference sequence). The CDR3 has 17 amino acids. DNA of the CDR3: TGTGCCAGCAGCAAAGCCTCCCCGGGACAGGGAGTGTACGAGCAGTACTTC. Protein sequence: CASSKASPGQGVYEQYF.